Given below is one T cell receptor beta chain in context. Trimming removed 6 bases from V and 5 bases from J, with 24 bases in between. The CDR3 totals 17 residues. The record originates from a study of preoperative IRX-2 immunotherapy in early breast cancer. TCRdb keeps only in-frame clones here, not all; method: immunoSEQ multiplex PCR. Of tens of thousands of clones in the sample, around 72% were seen once. Treatment: preoperative locoregional IRX-2 cytokine immunotherapy. Patients received preoperative, locoregional IRX-2 cytokine immunotherapy in a phase Ib study. This sequence was found in a human donor with breast cancer. The starting material was lymph node tissue, obtained after IRX-2 immunotherapy. This chain connects TRBV23-1 to TRBJ2-3, with D possibly matching TRBD2 (6 bases). TRBV23-1 is designated an ORF whose function remains uncertain. In DNA form, the CDR3 reads TGCGCCAGCAGCCCCTTAAAGAGTGGAGGGCCGGGAGATACGCAGTATTTT. Its protein product is CASSPLKSGGPGDTQYF.